These T cell receptor beta chains were read from a single sample in a study of T cell responses to AZD1222 COVID-19 vaccine. Profiled with immunoSEQ multiplex PCR; TCRdb holds only in-frame clones, not every one. This table has roughly 140,000 clones, over 80% appearing once. This material consisted of peripheral blood, taken on day 0 of MenACWY control vaccination. The receptors were sampled from an adult in good health. Both conserved end residues are part of each CDR3. A D gene is named only where the DNA matches it firmly. Only some rows state a clone size, as once, few, many or a class for expanded clones.

d_call j_call v_call clone_size cdr3_aa cdr3_nt
. TRBJ1-2 TRBV6-5 . CASSHPSEGHYGYTF TGTGCCAGCAGCCACCCAAGTGAGGGGCATTATGGCTACACCTTC
. TRBJ1-1 TRBV14 . CASSPDSVNTEAFF TGTGCCAGCAGCCCGGACTCGGTGAACACTGAAGCTTTCTTT
. TRBJ1-1 TRBV12-3/TRBV12-4 once CASTRTVNTEAFF TGTGCCAGCACCCGGACGGTGAACACTGAAGCTTTCTTT
. TRBJ1-2 TRBV4-1 . CASSQLGSYGYTF TGCGCCAGCAGCCAACTCGGCTCTTATGGCTACACCTTC
TRBD1 TRBJ1-1 TRBV15 . CATSSLGGDRYTEAFF TGTGCCACCAGCAGCCTAGGGGGGGACAGATACACTGAAGCTTTCTTT
. TRBJ1-5 TRBV10-1 . CASSSRDGQPQHF TGCGCCAGCAGTTCCAGGGATGGTCAGCCCCAGCATTTT
TRBD2 TRBJ2-5 TRBV2 . CASSEQGTSGETQYF TGTGCCAGCAGTGAACAAGGGACTAGCGGGGAGACCCAGTACTTC
. TRBJ1-1 TRBV14 . CASSRVGGMNTEAFF TGTGCCAGCAGCCGGGTTGGGGGGATGAACACTGAAGCTTTCTTT
. TRBJ2-4 TRBV12-3/TRBV12-4 . CASSWTAKNIQYF TGTGCCAGCAGTTGGACAGCCAAAAACATTCAGTACTTC
. TRBJ2-7 TRBV5-4 . CASSDGREGSYEQYF TGTGCCAGCAGCGACGGCAGGGAAGGTTCCTACGAGCAGTACTTC
. TRBJ2-1 TRBV12-5 . CASGQGGERNEQFF TGTGCTAGTGGGCAAGGAGGGGAAAGGAATGAGCAGTTCTTC
. TRBJ2-7 TRBV5-4 . CASSPHGQGAYEQYF TGTGCCAGCAGCCCCCACGGCCAGGGTGCCTACGAGCAGTACTTC
. TRBJ1-2 TRBV9 once CASRPYNYGYTF TGTGCCAGCCGACCTTACAACTATGGCTACACCTTC
. TRBJ1-3 TRBV10-2 . CASSDRRVGNTIYF TGCGCCAGCAGTGATAGAAGGGTAGGAAACACCATATATTTT
TRBD1 TRBJ1-4 TRBV19 . CASRQGKGEKLFF TGTGCCAGCCGACAGGGGAAGGGTGAAAAACTGTTTTTT
. TRBJ1-2 TRBV7-8 . CASSLGVRITKTGTLGYTF TGTGCCAGCAGCTTAGGAGTACGGATAACAAAAACTGGGACCTTGGGCTACACCTTC
. TRBJ2-7 TRBV14 once CASSQGHIRYEQYF TGTGCCAGCAGCCAGGGACACATCAGGTACGAGCAGTACTTC
TRBD2 TRBJ2-1 TRBV6-2/TRBV6-3 . CASSYSRLAGDLYNEQFF TGTGCCAGCAGTTACTCCCGACTAGCGGGAGACCTCTACAATGAGCAGTTCTTC
. TRBJ2-2 TRBV5-4 . CASSPDSRRTGELFF TGTGCCAGCAGCCCGGACAGTCGGCGTACCGGGGAGCTGTTTTTT
TRBD1 TRBJ1-6 TRBV5-1 . CASSLWDRRRNSPLHF TGCGCCAGCAGCTTGTGGGACAGAAGACGAAATTCACCCCTCCACTTT
TRBD2 TRBJ2-3 TRBV7-8 . CASSPGLAGFWANTDTQYF TGTGCCAGCAGCCCGGGACTAGCGGGATTTTGGGCGAACACAGATACGCAGTATTTT
. TRBJ2-7 TRBV13 . CASSRYGYEQYF TGTGCCAGCAGTCGTTACGGGTACGAGCAGTACTTC